This is a list of T cell receptor beta chains from one sample in a study of cytomegalovirus exposure and HLA in healthy donors. Profiling relied on immunoSEQ multiplex PCR, and the TCRdb table lists in-frame clones only, not all of them. The sample holds about 360,000 clones, 70% to 90% seen once. Sample: PBMCs. The origin of the receptors is a woman younger than 30 in good health and CMV-seronegative. CDR3s include the opening cysteine and the closing phenylalanine or tryptophan.

j_call | v_call | cdr3_aa
TRBJ2-5 | TRBV14 | CASSFWGRETQYF
TRBJ1-2 | TRBV4-2 | CASSQDRVTGYGYTF
TRBJ1-5 | TRBV30 | CAWNMRGAMSQPQHF
TRBJ1-1 | TRBV6-5 | CASSRHGTEAFF
TRBJ2-7 | TRBV11-2 | CASSPETGGSYEQYF
TRBJ2-3 | TRBV9 | CASSVRDRAGTDTQYF
TRBJ2-1 | TRBV2 | CASKQREGRDNEQFF
TRBJ1-5 | TRBV6-1 | CASSEFEGAESNQPQHF
TRBJ2-5 | TRBV27 | CASSSQYRTDQETQYF
TRBJ2-1 | TRBV4-1 | CASSPTGLAGATYNEQFF
TRBJ2-3 | TRBV5-6 | CASSSLSDTQYF
TRBJ1-1 | TRBV12-2 | CASRLELTRVEAFF
TRBJ2-7 | TRBV5-1 | CASSWGTGGALYEQYF
TRBJ2-5 | TRBV19 | CASKGGETQYF
TRBJ2-3 | TRBV11-3 | CASSLFGLASTDTQYF
TRBJ2-3 | TRBV9 | CASSPRAGRTDTQYF
TRBJ1-5 | TRBV28 | CASTNRDQPQHF
TRBJ2-1 | TRBV9 | CASSVRRESYNEQFF
TRBJ2-1 | TRBV28 | CASSLEFTGSNEQFF
TRBJ2-7 | TRBV2 | CASSEGAYSYEQYF
TRBJ1-2 | TRBV7-9 | CASSPRRTGNGYTF
TRBJ1-4 | TRBV9 | CASSVGLGAGTNEKLFF
TRBJ1-1 | TRBV14 | CASSHRDTWNTEAFF
TRBJ2-2 | TRBV7-9 | CASSATRGTTGELFF
TRBJ1-5 | TRBV4-2 | CASSPDRDKPQHF
TRBJ2-2 | TRBV5-1 | CASTLEGAGELFF
TRBJ1-4 | TRBV2 | CASSEIASDEKLFF
TRBJ2-3 | TRBV5-4 | CASTGGGRGADTQYF
TRBJ2-3 | TRBV6-6 | CATVGSGGTDTQYF
TRBJ2-7 | TRBV9 | CASSVERGEQYF
TRBJ2-3 | TRBV4-1 | CASSQAGTDTQYF
TRBJ1-1 | TRBV7-9 | CASRRGQLEAFF
TRBJ2-3 | TRBV30 | CAWSGFRGEADTQYF
TRBJ2-2 | TRBV6-5 | CASSYSQGTRTGELFF
TRBJ2-5 | TRBV6-5 | CASSYSFPIQETQYF
TRBJ2-7 | TRBV27 | CASSFLGESSSPHF
TRBJ2-7 | TRBV6-5 | CASTDPGGYEQYF
TRBJ2-7 | TRBV4-1 | CASSQVRLAGGRDYEQYF
TRBJ1-1 | TRBV11-1 | CASSFRFGGNTEAFF
TRBJ2-6 | TRBV5-1 | CASRSDFTGSGANVLTF
TRBJ2-2 | TRBV9 | CASSVAGLAVNTGELFF
TRBJ2-1 | TRBV18 | CASSPKLAGGNEQFF
TRBJ2-7 | TRBV5-8 | CASSFGRGPNEQYF
TRBJ2-7 | TRBV4-1 | CASSPGQLTYEQYF
TRBJ2-5 | TRBV5-1 | CASRAIETQYF
TRBJ1-1 | TRBV6-5 | CASTHRGGLNTEAFF
TRBJ2-1 | TRBV28 | CASSFSGRGVYNEQFF
TRBJ1-1 | TRBV29-1 | CSASGRGTEAFF
TRBJ2-7 | TRBV5-4 | CASSSRGDRGRKQYF
TRBJ1-2 | TRBV28 | CASSPGTGAFYGYTF
TRBJ1-1 | TRBV28 | CASSLYGRGFATEAFF
TRBJ2-3 | TRBV27 | CASSLWLNTDTQYF
TRBJ2-7 | TRBV11-2 | CASSLGPRTGHYEQYF
TRBJ2-7 | TRBV14 | CASSTGTGSYEQYF
TRBJ1-2 | TRBV28 | CASSLGQGYTF
TRBJ1-4 | TRBV5-1 | CASSLGTGGEKLFF
TRBJ2-5 | TRBV4-1 | CASSPRQGSPETQYF
TRBJ2-7 | TRBV14 | CASSRTGSEQYF
TRBJ1-2 | TRBV5-4 | CASSPGLNYGYTF